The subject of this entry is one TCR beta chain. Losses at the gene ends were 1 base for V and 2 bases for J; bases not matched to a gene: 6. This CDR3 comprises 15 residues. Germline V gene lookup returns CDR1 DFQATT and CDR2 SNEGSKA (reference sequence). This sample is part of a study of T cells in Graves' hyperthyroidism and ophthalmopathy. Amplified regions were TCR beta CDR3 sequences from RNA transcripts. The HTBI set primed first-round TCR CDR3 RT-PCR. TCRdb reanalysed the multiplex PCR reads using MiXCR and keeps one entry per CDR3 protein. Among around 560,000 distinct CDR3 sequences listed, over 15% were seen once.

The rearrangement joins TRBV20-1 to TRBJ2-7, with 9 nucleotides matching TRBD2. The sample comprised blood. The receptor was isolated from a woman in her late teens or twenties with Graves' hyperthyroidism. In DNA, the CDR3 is TGCAGTGCTAGAGTCCCCGGGACTAGCCCCTACGAGCAGTACTTC. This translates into CSARVPGTSPYEQYF.